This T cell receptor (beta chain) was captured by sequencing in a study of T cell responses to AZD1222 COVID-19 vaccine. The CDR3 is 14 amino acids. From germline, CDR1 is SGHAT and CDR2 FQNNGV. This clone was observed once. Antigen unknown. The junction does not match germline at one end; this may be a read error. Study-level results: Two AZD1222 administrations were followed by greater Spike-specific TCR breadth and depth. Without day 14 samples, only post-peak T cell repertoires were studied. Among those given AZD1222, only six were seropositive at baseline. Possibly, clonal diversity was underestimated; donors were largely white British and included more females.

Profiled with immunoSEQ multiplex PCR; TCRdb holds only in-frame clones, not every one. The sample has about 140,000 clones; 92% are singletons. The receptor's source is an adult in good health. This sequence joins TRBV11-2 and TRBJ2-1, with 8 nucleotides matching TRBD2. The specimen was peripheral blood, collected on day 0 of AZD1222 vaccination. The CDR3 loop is CASSQGLGGLFQIF. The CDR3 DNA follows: TGTGCCAGCAGCCAGGGACTAGGGGGTCTCTTTCAGATCTTC. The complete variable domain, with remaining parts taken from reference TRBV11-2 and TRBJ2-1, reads EAGVAQSPRYKIIEKRQSVAFWCNPISGHATLYWYQQILGQGPKLLIQFQNNGVVDDSQLPKDRFSAERLKGVDSTLKIQPAKLEDSAVYLCASSQGLGGLFQIFGPGTRLTVL.